This is a list of T cell receptor beta chains from one sample in a study of shared T cell receptors in the human thymus. Sequencing was performed with immunoSEQ multiplex PCR; in TCRdb, only in-frame clones are kept and a portion is missing. Among about 500,000 clones, approximately 78% were seen once, and the ten largest hold more than 0.01%. This sample also appeared in a second study, on human thymus T cells.

Input material: thymocytes. These receptor sequences come from a boy in the first two years of life with a congenital heart defect. CDR3s include the opening cysteine and the closing phenylalanine or tryptophan. The D gene is left open where the match is weak. The listing skips clone size in some rows; elsewhere it reads once, few, many or a size class.

TRBV5-8,13,TRBJ1-1,TRBD1,-,CASPRGLDTEAFF,TGTGCCAGCCCCAGGGGGCTTGACACTGAAGCTTTCTTT
TRBV15,18,TRBJ2-5,-,-,CATSRNRKAGRDQETQYF,TGTGCCACCAGCAGAAACCGAAAAGCGGGCAGGGATCAAGAGACCCAGTACTTC
TRBV6-6,15,TRBJ2-7,TRBD2,once,CASRATSGRENEQYF,TGTGCCAGCAGAGCCACTAGCGGGAGAGAGAACGAGCAGTACTTC
TRBV14,18,TRBJ2-7,TRBD2,-,CASSQVTSGMPPEYEQYF,TGTGCCAGCAGCCAAGTGACTAGCGGGATGCCGCCCGAGTACGAGCAGTACTTC
TRBV2,12,TRBJ2-7,-,-,CASSEVGGEQYF,TGTGCCAGCAGTGAAGTAGGAGGGGAGCAGTACTTC
TRBV7-2,16,TRBJ2-7,-,-,CASSLGPRGEFYEQYF,TGTGCCAGCAGCTTAGGCCCCAGGGGGGAATTCTACGAGCAGTACTTC
TRBV27,17,TRBJ1-5,TRBD1,-,CASSMTGGWVDNQPQHF,TGTGCCAGCAGTATGACAGGGGGCTGGGTGGACAATCAGCCCCAGCATTTT
TRBV18,15,TRBJ1-5,TRBD1,-,CASSPHGTDNQPQHF,TGTGCCAGCTCCCCTCATGGGACAGACAATCAGCCCCAGCATTTT
TRBV9,15,TRBJ1-3,TRBD1,-,CASSVTGEAGNTIYF,TGTGCCAGCAGCGTGACAGGGGAGGCTGGAAACACCATATATTTT
TRBV4-2,15,TRBJ2-3,-,-,CASSPHLANTDTQYF,TGTGCCAGCAGCCCACACCTAGCGAACACAGATACGCAGTATTTT
TRBV29-1,15,TRBJ1-2,TRBD1,-,CSGLVRTGGNYGYTF,TGCAGCGGGCTCGTGCGGACAGGGGGCAACTATGGCTACACCTTC
TRBV6-1,14,TRBJ2-3,TRBD1,-,CASSRTGRTDTQYF,TGTGCCAGCAGTCGGACAGGGCGCACAGATACGCAGTATTTT
TRBV7-9,14,TRBJ2-7,TRBD2,-,CASSLLAVPYEQYF,TGTGCCAGCAGCCTGCTAGCGGTCCCCTACGAGCAGTACTTC
TRBV13,16,TRBJ2-3,TRBD2,few,CASSSVTSGNTDTQYF,TGTGCCAGCAGCTCTGTGACTAGCGGAAACACAGATACGCAGTATTTT
TRBV25-1,14,TRBJ2-1,-,-,CASSRRESYNEQFF,TGTGCCAGCAGTCGACGGGAGTCCTACAATGAGCAGTTCTTC
TRBV6-5,14,TRBJ2-5,TRBD1,-,CASSSGQGRETQYF,TGTGCCAGCAGCTCGGGACAGGGCCGCGAGACCCAGTACTTC
TRBV30,12,TRBJ2-1,TRBD2,-,CAWTSGVNEQFF,TGTGCCTGGACTAGCGGGGTCAATGAGCAGTTCTTC
TRBV7-2,15,TRBJ2-7,-,-,CASSLASGRFYEQYF,TGTGCCAGCAGCTTAGCGAGCGGCCGTTTCTACGAGCAGTACTTC